The source of this TCR beta chain is a study of cytomegalovirus exposure and HLA in healthy donors. This CDR3 has 16 amino acids. V was pared by 6 bases and J by 8 bases, with 24 bases between. In germline, CDR1 is SGHTA, CDR2 FQGTGA. Separation from the approximately 710-subject first cohort characterized the roughly 130-subject validation cohort, to which the donors belonged. This table comes from immunoSEQ multiplex PCR, and its TCRdb copy is limited to in-frame clones, with some not included. The sample carries some 130,000 clones, 84% recorded once. The chain combines TRBV7-3 with TRBJ2-3, with D possibly matching TRBD2 (6 bases). The clonotype was recovered from a woman between 25 and 40 years old in good health and CMV-seronegative. Sequencing used PBMCs. In DNA, the CDR3 is TGTGCCAGCAGTCCAGGAATAGGGACTGCTTCGGGTACGCAGTATTTT. Translation gives CASSPGIGTASGTQYF.